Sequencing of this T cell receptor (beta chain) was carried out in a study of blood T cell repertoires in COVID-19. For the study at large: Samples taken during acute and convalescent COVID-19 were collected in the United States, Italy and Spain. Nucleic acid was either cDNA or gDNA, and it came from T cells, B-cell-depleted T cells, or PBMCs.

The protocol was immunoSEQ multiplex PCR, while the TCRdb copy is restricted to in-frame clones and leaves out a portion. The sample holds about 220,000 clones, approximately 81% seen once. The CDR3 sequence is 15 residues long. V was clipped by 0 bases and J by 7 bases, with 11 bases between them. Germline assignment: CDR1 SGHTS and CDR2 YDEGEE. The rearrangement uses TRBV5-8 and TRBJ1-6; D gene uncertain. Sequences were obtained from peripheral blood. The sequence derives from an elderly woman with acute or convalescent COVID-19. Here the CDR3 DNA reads TGTGCCAGCAGCTTGGATCTGCTACCCAATTCACCCCTCCACTTT. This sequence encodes CASSLDLLPNSPLHF.